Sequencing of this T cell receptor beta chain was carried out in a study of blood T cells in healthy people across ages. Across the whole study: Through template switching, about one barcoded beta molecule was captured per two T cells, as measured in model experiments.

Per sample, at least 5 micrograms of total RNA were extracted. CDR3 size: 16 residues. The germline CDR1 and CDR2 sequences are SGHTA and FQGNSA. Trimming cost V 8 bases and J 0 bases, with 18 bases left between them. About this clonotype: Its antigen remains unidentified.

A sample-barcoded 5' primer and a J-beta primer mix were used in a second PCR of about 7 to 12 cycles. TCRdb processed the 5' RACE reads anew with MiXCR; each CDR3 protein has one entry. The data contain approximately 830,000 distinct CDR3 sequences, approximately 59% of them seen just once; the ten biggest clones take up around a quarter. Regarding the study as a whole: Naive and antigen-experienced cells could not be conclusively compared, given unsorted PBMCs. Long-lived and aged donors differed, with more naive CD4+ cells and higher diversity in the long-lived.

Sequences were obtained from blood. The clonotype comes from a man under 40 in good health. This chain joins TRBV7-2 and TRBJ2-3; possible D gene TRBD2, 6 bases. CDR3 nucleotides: TGTGCCAGCTCTCCCTTCCCGGGACTCAGCACAGATACGCAGTATTTT. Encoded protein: CASSPFPGLSTDTQYF.